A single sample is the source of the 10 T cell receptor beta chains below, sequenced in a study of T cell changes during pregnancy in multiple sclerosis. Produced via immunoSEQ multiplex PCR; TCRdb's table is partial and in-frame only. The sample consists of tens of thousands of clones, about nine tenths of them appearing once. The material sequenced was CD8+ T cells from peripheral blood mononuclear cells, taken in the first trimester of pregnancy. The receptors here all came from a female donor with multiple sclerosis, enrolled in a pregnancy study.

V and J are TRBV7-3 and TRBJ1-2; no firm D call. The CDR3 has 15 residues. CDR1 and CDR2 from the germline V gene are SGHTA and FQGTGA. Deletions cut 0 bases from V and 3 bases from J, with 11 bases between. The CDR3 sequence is CASSLTPGSDYGYTF. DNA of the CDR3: TGTGCCAGCAGCTTAACCCCGGGGTCGGACTATGGCTACACCTTC.

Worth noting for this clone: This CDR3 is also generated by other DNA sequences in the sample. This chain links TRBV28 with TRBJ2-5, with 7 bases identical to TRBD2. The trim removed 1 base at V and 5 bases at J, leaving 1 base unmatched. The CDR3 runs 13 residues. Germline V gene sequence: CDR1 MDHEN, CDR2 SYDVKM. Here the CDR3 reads CASSLSGGETQYF. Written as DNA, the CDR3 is TGTGCCAGCAGTTTATCCGGGGGGGAGACCCAGTACTTC.

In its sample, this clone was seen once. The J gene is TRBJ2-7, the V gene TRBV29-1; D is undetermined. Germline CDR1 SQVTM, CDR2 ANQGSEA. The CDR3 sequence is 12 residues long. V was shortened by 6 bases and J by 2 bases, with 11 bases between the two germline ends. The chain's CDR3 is CSVLTPAYEQYF. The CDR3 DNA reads TGCAGCGTCCTCACTCCCGCCTACGAGCAGTACTTC.

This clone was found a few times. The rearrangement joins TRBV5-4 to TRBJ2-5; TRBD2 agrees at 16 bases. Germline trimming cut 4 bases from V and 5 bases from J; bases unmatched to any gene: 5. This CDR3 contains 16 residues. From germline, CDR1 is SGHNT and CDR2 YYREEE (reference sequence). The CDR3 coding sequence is TGTGCCAGCAGCACGGGGACTAGCGGGGGGGTGGAGACCCAGTACTTC. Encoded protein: CASSTGTSGGVETQYF.

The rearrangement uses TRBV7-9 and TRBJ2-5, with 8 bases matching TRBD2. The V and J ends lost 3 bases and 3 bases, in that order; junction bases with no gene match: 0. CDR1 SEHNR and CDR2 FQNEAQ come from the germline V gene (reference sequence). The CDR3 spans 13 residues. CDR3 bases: TGTGCCAGCAGCTTGACTAGCGAAGAGACCCAGTACTTC. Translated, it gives CASSLTSEETQYF.

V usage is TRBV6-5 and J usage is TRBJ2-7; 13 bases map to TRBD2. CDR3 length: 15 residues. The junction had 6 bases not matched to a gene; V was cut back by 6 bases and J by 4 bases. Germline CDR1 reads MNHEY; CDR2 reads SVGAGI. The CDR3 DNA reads TGTGCCAGCAGCTCCGGGACTAGCGGGACTTACGAGCAGTACTTC. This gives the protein CASSSGTSGTYEQYF.

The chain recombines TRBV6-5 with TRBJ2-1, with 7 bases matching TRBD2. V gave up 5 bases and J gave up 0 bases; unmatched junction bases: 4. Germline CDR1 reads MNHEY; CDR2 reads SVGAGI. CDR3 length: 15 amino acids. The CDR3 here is CASSRGTTSYNEQFF. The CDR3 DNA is TGTGCCAGCAGTCGCGGGACTACCTCCTACAATGAGCAGTTCTTC.

CDR3: CASSPFTEAFF. The DNA for the CDR3 is TGTGCCAGCAGCCCATTTACTGAAGCTTTCTTT. The chain joins TRBV7-9 to TRBJ1-1; D gene uncertain. Germline CDR1 reads SEHNR; CDR2 reads FQNEAQ (reference sequence). The CDR3 spans 11 residues. V shed 5 bases and J shed 5 bases, with 6 bases lying between them. Based on the CDR3 plus reference TRBV7-9 and TRBJ1-1, the full variable domain is DTGVSQNPRHKITKRGQNVTFRCDPISEHNRLYWYRQTLGQGPEFLTYFQNEAQLEKSRLLSDRFSAERPKGSFSTLEIQRTEQGDSAMYLCASSPFTEAFFGQGTRLTVV.

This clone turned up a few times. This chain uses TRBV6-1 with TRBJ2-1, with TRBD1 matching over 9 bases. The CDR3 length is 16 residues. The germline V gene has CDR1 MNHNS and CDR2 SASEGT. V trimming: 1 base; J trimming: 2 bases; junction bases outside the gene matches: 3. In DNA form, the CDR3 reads TGTGCCAGCAGTGAAGAAACAGGGGGCGCCTACAATGAGCAGTTCTTC. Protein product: CASSEETGGAYNEQFF.

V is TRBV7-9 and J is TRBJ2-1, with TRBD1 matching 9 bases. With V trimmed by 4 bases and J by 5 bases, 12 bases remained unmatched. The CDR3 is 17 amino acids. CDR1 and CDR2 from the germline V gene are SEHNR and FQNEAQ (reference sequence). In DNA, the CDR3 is TGTGCCAGCAGCTCCCGGGACAGGGTAGGCTTAAACAATGAGCAGTTCTTC. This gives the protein CASSSRDRVGLNNEQFF.